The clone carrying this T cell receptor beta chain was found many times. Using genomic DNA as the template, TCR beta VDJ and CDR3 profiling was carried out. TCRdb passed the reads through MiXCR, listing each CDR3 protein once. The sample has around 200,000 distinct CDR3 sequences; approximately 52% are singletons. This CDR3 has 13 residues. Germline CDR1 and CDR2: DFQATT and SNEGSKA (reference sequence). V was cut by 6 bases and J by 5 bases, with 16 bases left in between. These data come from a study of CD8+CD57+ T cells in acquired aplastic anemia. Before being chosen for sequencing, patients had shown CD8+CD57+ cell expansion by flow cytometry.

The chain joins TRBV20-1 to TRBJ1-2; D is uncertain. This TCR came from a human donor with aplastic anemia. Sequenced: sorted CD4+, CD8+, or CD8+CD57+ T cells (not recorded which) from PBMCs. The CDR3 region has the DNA TGCAGTGCCCAGAGAGGAGGACCGTATGGCTACACCTTC. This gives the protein CSAQRGGPYGYTF.